These T cell receptor beta chains were read from a single sample in a study of graft-versus-host responses after intestinal transplantation. Using immunoSEQ multiplex PCR, the repertoire was profiled, and TCRdb retains in-frame clones only, with some absent. This table has 75,000 to 100,000 clones, more than 75% appearing once. The material sequenced was PBMCs, taken 255 days after intestinal transplant. The receptors here all came from a human patient who received an intestinal transplant, so some T cells may come from the graft donor. CDR3s include the opening cysteine and the closing phenylalanine or tryptophan. The D gene is left open where the match is weak. The size entry is marked missing in some rows and otherwise reads once, few, many or a size class.

CDR3: CASSGIGTAYQPQHF
DNA: TGTGCCAGCAGTGGGATCGGGACAGCGTATCAGCCCCAGCATTTT
D: TRBD1
V: TRBV28
size: once
J: TRBJ1-5

CDR3: CASPAWQGDADTQYF
DNA: TGTGCCAGCCCCGCTTGGCAGGGCGATGCAGATACGCAGTATTTT
D: .
V: TRBV6-1
size: .
J: TRBJ2-3

CDR3: CASSQMVLDEQFF
DNA: TGCGCCAGCAGCCAAATGGTTCTAGATGAGCAGTTCTTC
D: .
V: TRBV4-1
size: .
J: TRBJ2-1

CDR3: CASSLNRAGKQDTQYF
DNA: TGTGCCAGCAGCTTAAACAGGGCGGGGAAGCAAGATACGCAGTATTTT
D: .
V: TRBV11-2
size: .
J: TRBJ2-3

CDR3: CASSQPRTSGNTGELFF
DNA: TGTGCCAGCAGCCAACCCCGGACTAGCGGGAACACCGGGGAGCTGTTTTTT
D: TRBD2
V: TRBV4-2
size: .
J: TRBJ2-2

CDR3: CASSVGLARGGQETQYF
DNA: TGTGCCAGCAGCGTGGGACTAGCTCGGGGGGGCCAAGAGACCCAGTACTTC
D: TRBD2
V: TRBV9
size: .
J: TRBJ2-5

CDR3: CASSSSGSTETQYF
DNA: TGTGCCAGCTCATCATCCGGGTCTACAGAGACCCAGTACTTC
D: .
V: TRBV18
size: .
J: TRBJ2-5

CDR3: CASSEQGGLNSPLHF
DNA: TGTGCCAGCAGTGAACAAGGTGGCCTCAATTCACCCCTCCACTTT
D: .
V: TRBV2
size: .
J: TRBJ1-6

CDR3: CASTDDRWNTGELFF
DNA: TGTGCCAGCACCGACGACAGATGGAACACCGGGGAGCTGTTTTTT
D: .
V: TRBV5-5
size: .
J: TRBJ2-2

CDR3: CASSEFMAANSPLHF
DNA: TGTGCCAGCAGTGAATTTATGGCAGCCAATTCACCCCTCCACTTT
D: .
V: TRBV25-1
size: .
J: TRBJ1-6

CDR3: CASRRASYGYTF
DNA: TGTGCCAGCAGAAGGGCCTCCTATGGCTACACCTTC
D: .
V: TRBV6-1
size: .
J: TRBJ1-2

CDR3: CASSLEAGGRETQYF
DNA: TGTGCCAGCAGCTTGGAAGCGGGAGGTCGGGAGACCCAGTACTTC
D: TRBD2
V: TRBV5-4
size: .
J: TRBJ2-5

CDR3: CASSLGLAGDTQYF
DNA: TGTGCCAGCAGTTTGGGACTAGCGGGAGATACGCAGTATTTT
D: TRBD2
V: TRBV28
size: once
J: TRBJ2-3

CDR3: CASSDDSYEQYF
DNA: TGTGCCAGCAGTGATGACAGCTACGAGCAGTACTTC
D: .
V: TRBV2
size: .
J: TRBJ2-7

CDR3: CASSSAGGGVEKLFF
DNA: TGTGCCAGCAGTTCGGCAGGGGGCGGTGTTGAAAAACTGTTTTTT
D: TRBD1
V: TRBV7-2
size: .
J: TRBJ1-4

CDR3: CASSWWASGDTQYF
DNA: TGTGCCAGCAGTTGGTGGGCTAGCGGAGATACGCAGTATTTT
D: TRBD2
V: TRBV28
size: .
J: TRBJ2-3

CDR3: CASSYSLQANVLTF
DNA: TGTGCCAGCAGTTACAGTCTGCAGGCCAACGTCCTGACTTTC
D: .
V: TRBV6-5
size: .
J: TRBJ2-6

CDR3: CASSVEGGLYGYTF
DNA: TGTGCCAGCAGTGTTGAGGGCGGCCTCTATGGCTACACCTTC
D: .
V: TRBV6-5
size: few
J: TRBJ1-2